Given below is one TCR beta chain in context. Clones were sequenced by immunoSEQ multiplex PCR, and TCRdb holds only the in-frame ones, with some missing. In the table there are some 170,000 clones, roughly 80% of which are singletons. In germline, CDR1 is SEHNR, CDR2 FQNEAQ (reference sequence). The V and J ends lost 3 bases and 1 base respectively, with 6 bases between them. This CDR3 is 13 amino acids long. This entry is derived from a study of blood T cell repertoires in COVID-19. The rearrangement links TRBV7-9 to TRBJ1-1; no clear D. The sample comprised peripheral blood. The source of this sequence is a woman aged 40 to 49 with COVID-19, enrolled during active disease. The CDR3 sequence is CASSFGPNTEAFF. The CDR3 region has the DNA TGTGCCAGCAGCTTTGGGCCGAACACTGAAGCTTTCTTT.